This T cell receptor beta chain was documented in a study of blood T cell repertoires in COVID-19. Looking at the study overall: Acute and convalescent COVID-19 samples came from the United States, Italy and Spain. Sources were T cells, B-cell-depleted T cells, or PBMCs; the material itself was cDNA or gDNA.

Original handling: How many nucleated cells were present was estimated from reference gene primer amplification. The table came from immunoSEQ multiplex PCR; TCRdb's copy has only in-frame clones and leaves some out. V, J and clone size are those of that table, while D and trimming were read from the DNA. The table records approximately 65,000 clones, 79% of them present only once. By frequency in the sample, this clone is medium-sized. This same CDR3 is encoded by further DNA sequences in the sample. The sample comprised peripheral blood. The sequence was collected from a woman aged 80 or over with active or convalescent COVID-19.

In DNA, the CDR3 is TGTGCCAGCAGTTTAGGAGGGTTTGGCTACACCTTC. This codes for CASSLGGFGYTF. V gene TRBV12-3 or TRBV12-4 combines with J gene TRBJ1-2; D gene unclear. The CDR3 contains 12 residues. The V end lost 1 base, the J end lost 7 bases, and 7 bases lay between the germline ends.